The rows below give T cell receptor beta chains drawn from one sample of a study of vaccination effects on CD4 cells after COVID-19. These receptors' targets are unknown. Repertoires were generated with immunoSEQ multiplex PCR, while TCRdb's copy carries only in-frame clones and drops some. This table holds tens of thousands of clones, more than 70% found once. The sample was CD4+ T cells from PBMCs cultured with HCoV-NL63 spike peptides, taken before COVID-19 vaccination. Source of these receptors: a human donor who received a COVID-19 vaccine. The CDR3 runs from the conserved cysteine through the conserved F or W. D genes are given only for firm matches. Size is omitted from some rows. Given values are once, few, many or a class for expanded clones.

D: NA; size: few; V: TRBV7-8; J: TRBJ1-2; DNA: TGTGCCAGCAGCTCCCCAGGGTCGCCGGATAAATATGGCTACACCTTC; CDR3: CASSSPGSPDKYGYTF
D: TRBD1; size: NA; V: TRBV5-1; J: TRBJ1-6; DNA: TGCGCCAGCAGCCCTGACAGGGGCGGATCACCCCTCCACTTT; CDR3: CASSPDRGGSPLHF
D: NA; size: NA; V: TRBV19; J: TRBJ2-2; DNA: TGTGCCAGCTACCCCTCAGACAGAAGGAACACCGGGGAGCTGTTTTTT; CDR3: CASYPSDRRNTGELFF
D: TRBD1; size: NA; V: TRBV6-5; J: TRBJ1-2; DNA: TGTGCCAGCAGTCAAAGCCCGACAGGGGGAGGCTACACCTTC; CDR3: CASSQSPTGGGYTF
D: TRBD2; size: NA; V: TRBV4-1; J: TRBJ2-1; DNA: TGCGCCAGCAGCCAAGAGATTAGCAGCGGGGGGAGGGGGCAGTTCTTC; CDR3: CASSQEISSGGRGQFF
D: TRBD2; size: NA; V: TRBV7-2; J: TRBJ2-1; DNA: TGTGCCAGCAGCCTGCGGACTAGATCCTACAATGAGCAGTTCTTC; CDR3: CASSLRTRSYNEQFF
D: TRBD1; size: NA; V: TRBV5-1; J: TRBJ1-1; DNA: TGCGCCAGCAGCTTCAAAGGGACAGACACTGAAGCTTTCTTT; CDR3: CASSFKGTDTEAFF
D: TRBD1; size: NA; V: TRBV6-2/TRBV6-3; J: TRBJ1-1; DNA: TGTGCCAGCAGTTACTTGCCGGACAGGCAAGCTTTCTTT; CDR3: CASSYLPDRQAFF
D: NA; size: NA; V: TRBV18; J: TRBJ2-2; DNA: TGTGCCAGCTCACCACAGGGTATTGAATCCGGGGAGCTGTTTTTT; CDR3: CASSPQGIESGELFF
D: NA; size: once; V: TRBV7-2; J: TRBJ1-1; DNA: TGTGCCAGCAGCTTAGCGCGATCTAGGGAGACTGAAGCTTTCTTT; CDR3: CASSLARSRETEAFF
D: NA; size: NA; V: TRBV2; J: TRBJ2-2; DNA: TGTGCCAGCAGCCAGGGCGATCGAACCATCGGGGAGCTGTTTTTT; CDR3: CASSQGDRTIGELFF
D: NA; size: few; V: TRBV20-1; J: TRBJ1-5; DNA: TGCAGTGCCGCAGGGGATCAGCCCCAGCATTTT; CDR3: CSAAGDQPQHF